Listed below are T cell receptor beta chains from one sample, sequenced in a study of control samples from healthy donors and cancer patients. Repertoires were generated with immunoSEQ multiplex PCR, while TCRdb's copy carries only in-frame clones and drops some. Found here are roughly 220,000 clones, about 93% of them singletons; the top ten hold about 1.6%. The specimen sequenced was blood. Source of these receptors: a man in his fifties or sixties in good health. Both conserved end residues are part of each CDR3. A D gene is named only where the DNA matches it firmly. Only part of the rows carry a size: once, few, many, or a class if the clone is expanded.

CASSTRTQPDSPLHF,TGTGCCAGCAGCACACGGACCCAACCGGATTCACCCCTCCACTTT,-,-,TRBV5-4,TRBJ1-6
CASSLEHRDRGYTF,TGTGCCAGCAGCCTCGAGCACCGGGACAGAGGCTACACCTTC,-,TRBD1,TRBV5-4,TRBJ1-2
CASSSRQGIAEAFF,TGTGCCAGCAGCTCCCGACAGGGGATAGCTGAAGCTTTCTTT,-,TRBD1,TRBV7-2,TRBJ1-1
CASRVQGAAEDTQYF,TGTGCCAGCAGGGTACAGGGGGCAGCGGAAGATACGCAGTATTTT,-,TRBD1,TRBV7-8,TRBJ2-3
CASSESRTSGHMQYF,TGCGCCAGCAGTGAGTCACGGACTAGCGGCCATATGCAGTATTTT,-,TRBD2,TRBV10-1,TRBJ2-3
CASSLDSNSYNEQFF,TGTGCCAGCAGCTTAGACAGCAATTCCTACAATGAGCAGTTCTTC,-,-,TRBV7-6,TRBJ2-1
CASSLFTGGNQPQHF,TGTGCCAGCAGCCTCTTCACAGGGGGCAATCAGCCCCAGCATTTT,once,TRBD1,TRBV6-2/TRBV6-3,TRBJ1-5
CASSRDGSNQPQHF,TGTGCCAGCAGTCGGGACGGTAGCAATCAGCCCCAGCATTTT,-,-,TRBV2,TRBJ1-5
CATTAGGEANEQFF,TGTGCCACCACCGCGGGGGGCGAGGCGAATGAGCAGTTCTTC,-,TRBD2,TRBV15,TRBJ2-1
CASSTRQNTGELFF,TGTGCCAGCAGCACCCGACAGAACACCGGGGAGCTGTTTTTT,-,-,TRBV3-1/TRBV3-2,TRBJ2-2
CASSPGTGHTDTQYF,TGTGCCAGCAGTCCCGGGACAGGGCACACAGATACGCAGTATTTT,-,TRBD1,TRBV6-2/TRBV6-3,TRBJ2-3
CASSRHGSGELFF,TGTGCCAGCAGCCGTCACGGATCCGGGGAGCTGTTTTTT,-,-,TRBV7-9,TRBJ2-2
CASSRESNYGYTF,TGCGCCAGCAGCCGGGAGTCTAACTATGGCTACACCTTC,few,-,TRBV10-1,TRBJ1-2
CASSEAYGNQPQHF,TGTGCCAGCAGTGAAGCATACGGGAATCAGCCCCAGCATTTT,-,-,TRBV2,TRBJ1-5
CASSRPVGGGGNEQFF,TGCGCCAGCAGCCGCCCCGTAGGGGGCGGGGGGAATGAGCAGTTCTTC,-,-,TRBV5-1,TRBJ2-1
CASSSTGNSGANVLTF,TGTGCCAGCAGTTCGACAGGGAACTCTGGGGCCAACGTCCTGACTTTC,-,TRBD1,TRBV27,TRBJ2-6
CASRYSGTEAFF,TGTGCCAGCAGGTACAGTGGCACTGAAGCTTTCTTT,-,-,TRBV2,TRBJ1-1
CASSRRVGADTQYF,TGTGCCAGCAGCCGACGGGTTGGTGCAGATACGCAGTATTTT,-,-,TRBV5-6,TRBJ2-3
CATSDGTGGIYGYTF,TGTGCCACCAGTGATGGGACAGGGGGAATCTATGGCTACACCTTC,-,TRBD1,TRBV24-1,TRBJ1-2
CSVQPTGNTIYF,TGCAGCGTACAACCGACAGGAAACACCATATATTTT,-,-,TRBV29-1,TRBJ1-3
CASSESRGPGGEKLFF,TGTGCCAGCAGTGAATCCCGTGGCCCCGGAGGAGAAAAACTGTTTTTT,-,-,TRBV6-1,TRBJ1-4
CASSNWEPGTRSYNEQFF,TGTGCCAGCAGCAATTGGGAACCCGGGACTAGGAGTTACAATGAGCAGTTCTTC,-,-,TRBV21-1,TRBJ2-1
CASSPKQGTIYGYTF,TGTGCCAGCAGCCCTAAACAGGGGACTATTTATGGCTACACCTTC,-,TRBD1,TRBV9,TRBJ1-2
CASSPDSYEQYF,TGTGCCAGCAGTCCCGACAGCTACGAGCAGTACTTC,-,-,TRBV28,TRBJ2-7
CAGRDRDSSGANVLTF,TGTGCCGGCCGGGACAGGGATTCTTCCGGGGCCAACGTCCTGACTTTC,-,TRBD1,TRBV19,TRBJ2-6
CASSPPAAGTYNEQFF,TGCGCCAGCAGCCCCCCGGCGGCGGGGACCTACAATGAGCAGTTCTTC,-,-,TRBV5-1,TRBJ2-1
CASSLVGGREDTQYF,TGCGCCAGCAGCTTGGTGGGGGGCCGTGAAGATACGCAGTATTTT,-,-,TRBV5-1,TRBJ2-3
CASSSSFPPYEQYF,TGTGCCAGCAGCTCCTCTTTTCCCCCCTACGAGCAGTACTTC,-,-,TRBV7-2,TRBJ2-7